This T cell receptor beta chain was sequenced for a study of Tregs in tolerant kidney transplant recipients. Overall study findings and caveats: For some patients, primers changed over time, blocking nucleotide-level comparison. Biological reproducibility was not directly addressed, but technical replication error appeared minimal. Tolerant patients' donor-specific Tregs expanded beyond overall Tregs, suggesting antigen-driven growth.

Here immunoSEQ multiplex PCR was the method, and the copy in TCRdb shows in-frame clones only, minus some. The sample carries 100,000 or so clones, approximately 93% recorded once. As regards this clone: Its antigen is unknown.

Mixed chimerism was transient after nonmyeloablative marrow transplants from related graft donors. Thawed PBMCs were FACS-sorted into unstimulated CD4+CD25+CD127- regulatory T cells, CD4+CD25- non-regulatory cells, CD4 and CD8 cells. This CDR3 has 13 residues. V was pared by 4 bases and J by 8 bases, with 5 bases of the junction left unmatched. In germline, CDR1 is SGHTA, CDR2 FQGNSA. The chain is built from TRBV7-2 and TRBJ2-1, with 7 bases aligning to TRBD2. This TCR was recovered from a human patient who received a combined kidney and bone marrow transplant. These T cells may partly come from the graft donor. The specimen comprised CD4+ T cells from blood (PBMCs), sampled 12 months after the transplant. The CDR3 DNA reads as TGTGCCAGCAGCTGGGGTGCGGGGGATGAGCAGTTCTTC. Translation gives CASSWGAGDEQFF.